This is a list of T cell receptor beta chains from one sample in a study of Ad26.COV2.S vaccination and SARS-CoV-2 variants. The method was immunoSEQ multiplex PCR; TCRdb's version includes in-frame clones alone and lacks a portion of them. The data hold about 400,000 clones, with about 89% observed a single time. The specimen was peripheral blood, collected in a trial of Ad26.COV2.S vaccine versus placebo. These receptors all come from a person aged 18-60 years who received the Ad26.COV2.S COVID-19 vaccine or a placebo. Each CDR3 is given with its conserved first and last residue. D genes are given only for firm matches.

>TRBV11-2|TRBD2|TRBJ2-3
CASRPRLAGAGDTQYF
TGTGCCAGCAGGCCACGACTAGCGGGAGCCGGGGATACGCAGTATTTT
>TRBV11-3|NA|TRBJ1-1
CASSLEGSSAEAFF
TGTGCCAGCAGCTTAGAAGGGTCGTCGGCAGAAGCTTTCTTT
>TRBV6-6|NA|TRBJ2-1
CASSSPAAEPNNEQFF
TGTGCCAGCAGTTCCCCCGCGGCGGAGCCAAACAATGAGCAGTTCTTC
>TRBV4-1|NA|TRBJ1-2
CASSPRAGGGGYGYTF
TGCGCCAGCAGCCCCCGGGCGGGGGGGGGCGGCTATGGCTACACCTTC
>TRBV29-1|TRBD2|TRBJ2-3
CSVESRGGITDTQYF
TGCAGCGTTGAATCTCGCGGGGGGATAACAGATACGCAGTATTTT
>TRBV5-1|NA|TRBJ1-2
CASSQDRDYGYTF
TGCGCCAGCAGCCAGGACAGAGACTATGGCTACACCTTC
>TRBV19|NA|TRBJ2-6
CASSMGSPGANVLTF
TGTGCCAGTAGTATGGGCAGTCCTGGGGCCAACGTCCTGACTTTC
>TRBV5-1|NA|TRBJ2-7
CASSLAQGRSEQYF
TGCGCCAGCAGCTTGGCTCAGGGGCGGTCCGAGCAGTACTTC
>TRBV10-3|TRBD1|TRBJ1-5
CAISGDRENQPQHF
TGTGCCATCAGTGGCGACAGGGAGAATCAGCCCCAGCATTTT
>TRBV9|NA|TRBJ1-1
CASSSSGEGITEAFF
TGTGCCAGCAGCTCCAGTGGAGAGGGTATCACTGAAGCTTTCTTT
>TRBV28|NA|TRBJ1-3
CASSPRGARGDGNTIYF
TGTGCCAGCAGCCCCCGGGGGGCCAGGGGCGATGGAAACACCATATATTTT
>TRBV15|TRBD1|TRBJ1-4
CATSTRTGGLLF
TGTGCCACCAGCACGCGGACAGGGGGGCTTCTTTTT
>TRBV9|TRBD2|TRBJ2-5
CASSASGRPQETQYF
TGTGCCAGCAGCGCTAGCGGGAGGCCACAAGAGACCCAGTACTTC
>TRBV4-2|NA|TRBJ2-2
CASSLLRMGATGELFF
TGTGCCAGCAGCCTACTCAGAATGGGGGCCACCGGGGAGCTGTTTTTT